Described below is a single TCR beta chain sequence and its context. Naivety among CD8 cells was defined by CD45RO negativity and positive CCR7 selection, thereby excluding terminally differentiated effector memory CD45RA+ cells. This specimen comes from a study of shared clonotypes between healthy human individuals. Sequencing was performed with immunoSEQ multiplex PCR; in TCRdb, only in-frame clones are kept and a portion is missing. The data show hundreds of thousands of clones, 80% to 95% seen once. What was sequenced was naive CD8+ T cells sorted from blood. The clonotype was recovered from a young man in good health.

The CDR3 protein is CASSLSPQESYEQYF. CDR3 nucleotides: TGTGCCAGCAGTTTATCCCCACAGGAGTCCTACGAGCAGTACTTC. The J gene is TRBJ2-7, the V gene TRBV28; possibly TRBD1 for D (5 bases). Germline-derived CDR1 and CDR2 are MDHEN and SYDVKM. Trimming took 1 base from V and 1 from J, leaving 11 bases between them. CDR3 length equals 15 residues.